The present T cell receptor (beta chain) was sequenced within a study of CD8 T cells in Susac syndrome. The study's findings and limits: The study recognized that its TCR sequencing and HLA analysis covered a relatively small number of individuals.

Sequencing targeted TCR beta in T cells from blood (CD8+ and CD4+). Healthy donors served as the controls. They were matched for age and sex. RNA, at about 0.45 to 1 ug, was reverse transcribed with random hexamers. An immunoSEQ multiplex PCR generated amplified TCR beta CDR3 products spanning 54 Vbeta and 13 Jbeta. TCRdb re-derived calls from the immunoSEQ multiplex PCR reads in MiXCR, one entry per CDR3 protein. The sample consists of approximately 110,000 distinct CDR3 sequences, 95% to 98% of them appearing once. In the case of this clonotype: Antigen specificity is unknown.

The CDR3 is 14 amino acids. Germline V lookup: CDR1 LNHDA, CDR2 SQIVND (reference sequence). Trimming stripped 3 bases from V and 5 bases from J, with 11 bases between. Sequenced input: CD4+ T cells from PBMCs. The J gene is TRBJ1-5, the V gene TRBV19, with D possibly TRBD1 on 5 matching bases. This clonotype originated in a human donor in good health. Here the CDR3 DNA reads TGTGCCAGTAGTATCGCAAGGGGAGATCAGCCCCAGCATTTT. Translation gives CASSIARGDQPQHF.